Following are 27 T cell receptor beta chains from one sample sequenced in a study of blood T cells in healthy people across ages. Then a second PCR, running roughly 7 to 12 cycles, was carried out with a sample-barcoded 5' primer and a J-beta primer mix. TCRdb processed the 5' RACE reads anew with MiXCR; each CDR3 protein has one entry. The profile shows 1.5 million to 2 million distinct CDR3 sequences, roughly 49% of them singletons. Sequenced: blood. Receptors originate from a middle-aged woman in good health.

This clonotype has at least ten counts. The chain combines TRBV6-6 with TRBJ2-7; D possibly matches TRBD1 or TRBD2 (6 bases each). This CDR3 region has 14 residues. V was pared by 0 bases and J by 2 bases, with 8 bases between. From germline, CDR1 is MNHNY and CDR2 SVGAGI (reference sequence). CDR3 amino acids: CASSYSRGAYEQYF. CDR3 nucleotides: TGTGCCAGCAGTTACTCAAGGGGGGCCTACGAGCAGTACTTC.

The chain couples TRBV11-2 to TRBJ2-4; maybe TRBD1 (6 bases). Germline assignment: CDR1 SGHAT and CDR2 FQNNGV. Trimming left V 5 bases short and J 9 bases short, with 14 bases between. The CDR3 spans 13 residues. CDR3 protein: CASSTIDRPIQYF. The CDR3 nucleotides are TGTGCCAGCAGCACTATCGACAGGCCCATTCAGTACTTC.

This clonotype appeared a few times. The chain has TRBV3-1 and TRBJ2-4; D tentatively reads TRBD1 or TRBD2 (6 bases each). CDR1 and CDR2 from the germline V gene are LGHDT and YNNKEL (reference sequence). V lost 5 bases to trimming and J lost 13 bases, with 18 bases between them. CDR3 length: 13 residues. CDR3 in DNA: TGTGCCAGCAGCTCGGGGGCAGTACCGTCCCAGTACTTC. As protein: CASSSGAVPSQYF.

V is TRBV7-2 and J is TRBJ1-2, with 9 bases matching TRBD1. The germline CDR1 and CDR2 sequences are SGHTA and FQGNSA. The CDR3 has 15 residues. J gave up 5 bases and V 7 bases, and 11 bases lay outside the gene matches. The CDR3 protein is CASTRPQGAEYGYTF. The CDR3 nucleotides are TGTGCCAGCACCCGACCACAGGGGGCAGAGTATGGCTACACCTTC.

This chain links TRBV9 with TRBJ2-7, with a possible D match to TRBD2 (5 bases). The CDR3 extends over 13 amino acids. V was cut by 3 bases and J by 6 bases, with 13 bases left in between. CDR1 SGDLS and CDR2 YYNGEE come from the germline V gene. The CDR3 here is CASSESSAGEQYF. The CDR3 nucleotides read TGTGCCAGCAGCGAGTCCTCTGCGGGCGAGCAGTACTTC. Looking up the rest from reference TRBV9 and TRBJ2-7 gives the full variable domain: DSGVTQTPKHLITATGQRVTLRCSPRSGDLSVYWYQQSLDQGLQFLIQYYNGEERAKGNILERFSAQQFPDLHSELNLSSLELGDSALYFCASSESSAGEQYFGPGTRLTVT.

In this sample, this clonotype turned up once. This chain connects TRBV28 to TRBJ2-3; D might be TRBD1 (7 bases). The CDR3 is 18 residues long. Germline V lookup: CDR1 MDHEN, CDR2 SYDVKM. The V end lost 5 bases, the J end lost 4 bases, and 25 bases lay between the germline ends. For the CDR3, the DNA is TGTGCCAGCAGTCCCCACGGGCAGGGGGGTCGTTTTTCAGATACGCAGTATTTT. The encoded protein is CASSPHGQGGRFSDTQYF.

This clonotype was observed a handful of times. The CDR3 is CASSWGRLNTEAFF. CDR3 bases: TGTGCCAGCAGCTGGGGACGGCTGAACACTGAAGCTTTCTTT. The chain couples TRBV7-9 to TRBJ1-1, with a possible D match to TRBD1 (5 bases). Trimming removed 4 bases from V and 0 bases from J, with 9 bases in between. Looked up from germline, CDR1 is SEHNR and CDR2 is FQNEAQ (reference sequence). The CDR3 is 14 amino acids.

The chain employs TRBV25-1 and TRBJ2-4; TRBD1 matches 11 bases. The CDR3 extends over 15 amino acids. V dropped 2 bases and J dropped 13; count of bases not matched to a gene: 10. CDR1 is MGHDK and CDR2 is SYGVNS in the germline V gene. CDR3 nucleotide sequence: TGTGCCAGCAGTGAACCCGGGACAGGGGGAAACGTGCAGTACTTC. The encoded protein is CASSEPGTGGNVQYF.

Only a few counts were recorded for this clonotype. V gene TRBV28 combines with J gene TRBJ2-7; no clear D gene. CDR3 length: 13 residues. With 5 bases removed from V and 3 bases from J, the gap between germline ends came to 11 bases. CDR1 is MDHEN and CDR2 is SYDVKM in the germline V gene. Here the CDR3 DNA reads TGTGCCAGCAGTGTAGAAGAAGACTACGAGCAGTACTTC. It encodes CASSVEEDYEQYF.

There are a few counts of this clonotype. This chain joins TRBV5-1 and TRBJ2-1; D is undetermined. The CDR3 is 13 residues long. Per the germline V gene, CDR1 is SGHRS and CDR2 is YFSETQ. V shed 2 bases and J shed 8 bases, with 11 bases lying between them. The CDR3 region is CASSLNPRDEQFF. The CDR3 nucleotides are TGCGCCAGCAGCTTAAACCCTAGGGATGAGCAGTTCTTC.

This chain joins TRBV6-2 or TRBV6-3 and TRBJ1-6; D is unresolved. Germline V gene data show CDR1 as MNHEY and CDR2 as SVGEGT. The CDR3 contains 15 residues. V dropped 5 bases and J dropped 6 bases, with 14 bases sitting between them. CDR3 residues: CASSDPGSVNSPLHF. In nucleotides, the CDR3 is TGTGCCAGCAGTGACCCGGGCAGCGTTAATTCACCCCTCCACTTT.

The chain links TRBV20-1 to TRBJ1-6; no clear D gene. The CDR3 totals 14 residues. The germline V gene encodes CDR1 DFQATT and CDR2 SNEGSKA (reference sequence). Trimming stripped 7 bases from V and 5 bases from J, with 15 bases between. Here the CDR3 reads CSGRPGSNNSPLHF. CDR3 DNA sequence: TGCAGTGGTAGGCCCGGGTCTAATAATTCACCCCTCCACTTT.

This clonotype was recorded a few times. This rearrangement joins TRBV9 to TRBJ1-1, with 8 nucleotides matching TRBD1. The germline CDR1 and CDR2 sequences are SGDLS and YYNGEE. This CDR3 comprises 17 residues. The V and J ends lost 0 bases and 0 bases, in that order; junction bases with no gene match: 7. CDR3 amino acids: CASSVDPPGGLNTEAFF. CDR3 coding DNA: TGTGCCAGCAGCGTAGATCCCCCAGGGGGCCTGAACACTGAAGCTTTCTTT.

J is TRBJ2-5 and V is TRBV29-1, with 8 bases fitting TRBD2. Trimming cost V 3 bases and J 4 bases; bases outside gene matches: 13. The CDR3 length is 16 residues. Germline V gene sequence: CDR1 SQVTM, CDR2 ANQGSEA. The CDR3 loop reads CSVEKIRGGVGETQYF. DNA of the CDR3: TGCAGCGTTGAGAAGATACGGGGGGGTGTAGGAGAGACCCAGTACTTC.

This clonotype was counted between two and nine times. The chain is built from TRBV6-5 and TRBJ1-1, with D possibly TRBD1 on 5 matching bases. The CDR3 is 14 residues long. The V end was cut by 0 bases, the J end by 3 bases, with 8 bases between. Germline values: CDR1 MNHEY, CDR2 SVGAGI. CDR3 sequence reads: CASSYSWGDTEAFF. The CDR3 DNA follows: TGTGCCAGCAGTTACTCATGGGGGGACACTGAAGCTTTCTTT.

V usage is TRBV7-2 and J usage is TRBJ2-3; maybe TRBD2 (7 bases). The CDR3 covers 11 residues. The V end lost 11 bases, the J end lost 4 bases, and 10 bases lay between the germline ends. From germline, CDR1 is SGHTA and CDR2 FQGNSA. The chain's CDR3 is CAGGGADTQYF. CDR3 sequence (DNA): TGTGCCGGAGGGGGGGCAGATACGCAGTATTTT. Full variable domain (remainder filled in from reference TRBV7-2 and TRBJ2-3): GAGVSQSPSNKVTEKGKDVELRCDPISGHTALYWYRQSLGQGLEFLIYFQGNSAPDKSGLPSDRFSAERTGGSVSTLTIQRTQQEDSAVYLCAGGGADTQYFGPGTRLTVL.

The chain combines TRBV4-3 with TRBJ2-3; 11 bases are shared with TRBD2. Trimming cost V 3 bases and J 3 bases; bases outside gene matches: 14. The CDR3 spans 19 residues. The germline gives CDR1 LGHNA, CDR2 YSLEER. CDR3 in amino acids: CASSQVDGALAGGTDTQYF. The CDR3 DNA reads as TGCGCCAGCAGCCAGGTCGATGGGGCTCTAGCGGGGGGTACAGATACGCAGTATTTT.

Only a few counts were recorded for this clonotype. In DNA, the CDR3 is TGTGCCAGCAGTCCCTTGGGGAGGGGGAGAAGCTACGAGCAGTACTTC. Protein sequence: CASSPLGRGRSYEQYF. The genes are TRBV28 and TRBJ2-7; a weak D match, TRBD2 (7 bases). Trimming removed 5 bases at V and 3 bases at J, with 20 bases between. Germline V lookup: CDR1 MDHEN, CDR2 SYDVKM. CDR3 size: 16 residues.

This clonotype came up once. This chain uses TRBV6-5 with TRBJ2-7; D possibly corresponds to TRBD1 (6 bases). The germline CDR1 and CDR2 sequences are MNHEY and SVGAGI. V shed 2 bases and J shed 4 bases, with 21 bases lying between them. This CDR3 has 17 residues. CDR3 nucleotide sequence: TGTGCCAGCAGTTACGGCCATCCAGGGGCGTTGGGATACGAGCAGTACTTC. It is translated as CASSYGHPGALGYEQYF.

The V and J genes are TRBV7-2 and TRBJ2-1; no reliable D call. V was pared by 2 bases and J by 8 bases, with 10 bases between. The CDR3 contains 13 residues. The germline CDR1 and CDR2 sequences are SGHTA and FQGNSA. The CDR3 DNA sequence: TGTGCCAGCAGCTTATTCAGGAAGGATGAGCAGTTCTTC. Its translation is CASSLFRKDEQFF.

This clonotype was recorded a few times. The CDR3 spells CASRETGVNGYTF. CDR3 nucleotides: TGTGCCAGCAGGGAGACAGGGGTTAACGGCTACACCTTC. V gene TRBV25-1 combines with J gene TRBJ1-2, with 8 bases matching TRBD1. V was clipped by 6 bases and J by 8 bases; unmatched bases: 8. CDR3 length equals 13 residues. From germline, CDR1 is MGHDK and CDR2 SYGVNS.

The J gene is TRBJ2-3, the V gene TRBV5-1, with D possibly being TRBD2 (5 bases). The CDR3 sequence is 17 residues long. CDR1 and CDR2 from the germline V gene are SGHRS and YFSETQ. Trimming removed 4 bases at V and 0 bases at J, with 18 bases between. The CDR3 loop is CASSPGWSGISTDTQYF. Written as DNA, the CDR3 is TGCGCCAGCAGCCCCGGATGGTCGGGGATTAGCACAGATACGCAGTATTTT. The whole variable domain, remainder taken from reference TRBV5-1 and TRBJ2-3, is KAGVTQTPRYLIKTRGQQVTLSCSPISGHRSVSWYQQTPGQGLQFLFEYFSETQRNKGNFPGRFSGRQFSNSRSEMNVSTLELGDSALYLCASSPGWSGISTDTQYFGPGTRLTVL.

The V gene is TRBV6-2 or TRBV6-3, the J gene TRBJ2-7; D gene ambiguous. The end of the DNA is better explained by TRBJ2-5, so the J call may be wrong. Germline V CDR1 and CDR2: MNHEY, SVGEGT. There are 13 residues in the CDR3. The CDR3 is CASSWSNGETQYF. CDR3 coding DNA: TGTGCCAGCAGTTGGTCAAACGGAGAGACCCAGTACTTC.

Notes on this clonotype: One end of the junction fails to match germline, which may point to a read error. DNA for the CDR3: TGTGCCAACAGCTTAGGAGGGATGTACACCTTC. Its translation is CANSLGGMYTF. The chain joins TRBV7-9 to TRBJ1-2, with D uncertain. CDR1 and CDR2 (germline): SEHNR, FQNEAQ (reference sequence). This CDR3 comprises 11 residues.

This clonotype has a handful of counts. In DNA, the CDR3 is TGTGCCAGCAGCCAATGGGGGCCCCTCCACTTT. It codes for CASSQWGPLHF. The chain uses TRBV7-2 and TRBJ1-6, with D maybe TRBD1 (5 bases). This CDR3 has 11 residues. Germline CDR1 is SGHTA and CDR2 is FQGNSA. Trimming pared 5 bases from V and 13 bases from J, leaving 9 bases between.

This clonotype was seen a handful of times. This chain joins TRBV15 and TRBJ2-1; no reliable D call. Between the trimmed V and J ends, which lost 0 bases and 4 bases, there was a span of 7 bases. Germline CDR1 and CDR2: LNHNV and YYDKDF (reference sequence). The CDR3 runs to 14 residues. For the CDR3, the DNA is TGTGCCACCAGCAGAGAAGCCAGTTACAATGAGCAGTTCTTC. Residues: CATSREASYNEQFF.

This chain links TRBV6-6 with TRBJ2-7; 7 bases map to TRBD1. V lost 7 bases and J lost 5; bases outside the gene matches: 8. This CDR3 is 13 amino acids long. The V gene's germline CDR1 is MNHNY and CDR2 SVGAGI (reference sequence). The DNA of the CDR3 is TGTGCCAGCACTCCGACAGGGTTAGACGAGCAGTACTTC. Residues: CASTPTGLDEQYF.